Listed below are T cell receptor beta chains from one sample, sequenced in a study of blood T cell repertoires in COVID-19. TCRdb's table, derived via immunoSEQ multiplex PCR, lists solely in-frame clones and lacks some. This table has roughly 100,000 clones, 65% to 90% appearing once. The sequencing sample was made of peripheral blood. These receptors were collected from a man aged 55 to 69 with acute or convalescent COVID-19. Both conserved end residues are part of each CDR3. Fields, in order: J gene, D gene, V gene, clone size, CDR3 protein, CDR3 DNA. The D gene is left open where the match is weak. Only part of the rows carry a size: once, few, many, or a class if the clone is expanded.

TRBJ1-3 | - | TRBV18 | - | CASSQETGNTIYF | TGTGCCAGCTCGCAGGAAACTGGAAACACCATATATTTT
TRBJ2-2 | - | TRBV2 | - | CASRALASTGELFF | TGTGCCAGCAGAGCCCTCGCGTCGACCGGGGAGCTGTTTTTT
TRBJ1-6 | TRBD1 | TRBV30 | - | CAWSVQGTGWSPLHF | TGTGCCTGGAGTGTACAGGGGACAGGGTGGTCACCCCTCCACTTT
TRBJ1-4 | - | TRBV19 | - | CASSIPFSIATNEKLFF | TGTGCCAGTAGTATACCGTTTTCTATCGCAACTAATGAAAAACTGTTTTTT
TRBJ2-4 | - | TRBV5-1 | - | CASSSLTREAKNIQYF | TGCGCCAGCAGCTCCCTGACAAGAGAGGCCAAAAACATTCAGTACTTC
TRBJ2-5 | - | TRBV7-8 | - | CASSLHQGRRETQYF | TGTGCCAGCAGCTTACACCAGGGGCGAAGAGAGACCCAGTACTTC
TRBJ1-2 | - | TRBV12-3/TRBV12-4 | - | CASSFQGTGGYTF | TGTGCCAGCAGTTTCCAGGGTACGGGTGGCTACACCTTC
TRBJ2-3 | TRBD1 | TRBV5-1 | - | CASKGQSYTDTQYF | TGCGCCAGCAAGGGACAGTCTTACACAGATACGCAGTATTTT
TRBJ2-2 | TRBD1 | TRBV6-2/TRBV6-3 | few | CASSSSRGHWTGELFF | TGTGCCAGCAGTTCCTCCAGGGGGCATTGGACCGGGGAGCTGTTTTTT
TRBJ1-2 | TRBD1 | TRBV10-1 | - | CASVSGQGISYGYTF | TGCGCCAGCGTATCAGGACAGGGGATCTCCTATGGCTACACCTTC
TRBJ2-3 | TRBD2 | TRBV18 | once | CASSPTSGTDTQYF | TGTGCCAGCTCCCCGACTAGCGGCACAGATACGCAGTATTTT
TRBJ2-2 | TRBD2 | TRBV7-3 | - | CASSLIASAGRRTGELFF | TGTGCCAGCAGCTTAATTGCTAGCGCCGGGAGGAGGACCGGGGAGCTGTTTTTT
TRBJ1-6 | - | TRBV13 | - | CASSRGRGTNSPLHF | TGTGCCAGCAGCCGCGGGAGGGGCACCAATTCACCCCTCCACTTT
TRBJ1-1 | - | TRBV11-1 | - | CASSATDMNTEAFF | TGTGCCAGCAGCGCGACAGATATGAACACTGAAGCTTTCTTT
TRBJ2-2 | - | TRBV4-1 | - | CASSLSGSTGELFF | TGCGCCAGCAGCCTTTCCGGTTCGACCGGGGAGCTGTTTTTT
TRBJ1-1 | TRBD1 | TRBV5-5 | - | CASSFLTGGDEAFF | TGTGCCAGCAGCTTTCTGACAGGGGGCGATGAAGCTTTCTTT
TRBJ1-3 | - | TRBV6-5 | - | CASRGHQGDTIYF | TGTGCCAGCAGGGGACACCAGGGAGACACCATATATTTT
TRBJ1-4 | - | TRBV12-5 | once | CASGSTEKLFF | TGTGCTAGTGGTTCGACAGAAAAACTGTTTTTT
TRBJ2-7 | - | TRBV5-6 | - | CASSFPGGSTYEQYF | TGTGCCAGCAGCTTCCCAGGTGGTTCGACCTACGAGCAGTACTTC
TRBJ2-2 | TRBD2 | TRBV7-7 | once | CASSLYLAGGPGTGELFF | TGTGCTAGCAGCTTATACCTAGCGGGAGGGCCTGGGACCGGGGAGCTGTTTTTT
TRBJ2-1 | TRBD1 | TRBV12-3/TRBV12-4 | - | CASSPQGNEQFF | TGTGCCAGCAGTCCACAGGGGAATGAGCAGTTCTTC
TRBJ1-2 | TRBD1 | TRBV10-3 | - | CAISDPGQGFGYTF | TGTGCCATCAGTGACCCGGGACAGGGGTTTGGCTACACCTTC
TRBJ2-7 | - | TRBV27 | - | CASQGTRSYEQYF | TGTGCCAGTCAGGGGACCCGCTCCTACGAGCAGTACTTC
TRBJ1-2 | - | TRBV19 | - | CASSLRTEGGYTF | TGTGCCAGTAGTCTCCGAACGGAGGGTGGCTACACCTTC
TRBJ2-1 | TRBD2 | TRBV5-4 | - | CASSLRTSGAPLWDEQFF | TGTGCCAGCAGCTTAAGGACTAGCGGGGCTCCCCTTTGGGATGAGCAGTTCTTC
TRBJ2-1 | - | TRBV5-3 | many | CARSCQGGFDEQFF | TGTGCCAGAAGCTGCCAGGGGGGATTCGATGAGCAGTTCTTC
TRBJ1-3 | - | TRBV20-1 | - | CSASNTNSGNTIYF | TGCAGTGCTAGTAACACGAACTCTGGAAACACCATATATTTT
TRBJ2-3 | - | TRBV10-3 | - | CAISEGQGMADTQYF | TGTGCCATCAGTGAGGGGCAGGGGATGGCAGATACGCAGTATTTT
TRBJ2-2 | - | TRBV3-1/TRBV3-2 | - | CASSPQVTGIGELFF | TGTGCCAGCAGCCCCCAGGTCACAGGGATCGGGGAGCTGTTTTTT
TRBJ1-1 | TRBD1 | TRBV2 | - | CASSEIGTGGQGLAFF | TGTGCCAGCAGTGAAATTGGGACAGGGGGCCAGGGGTTGGCTTTCTTT
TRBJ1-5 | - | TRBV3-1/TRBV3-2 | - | CASSQAGGDQPQHF | TGTGCCAGCAGCCAAGCGGGGGGGGATCAGCCCCAGCATTTT
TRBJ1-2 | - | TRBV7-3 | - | CASSPSSISYGYTF | TGTGCCAGCAGTCCCTCCTCAATCAGCTATGGCTACACCTTC
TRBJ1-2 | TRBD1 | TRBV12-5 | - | CASGLVPPDRYGYTF | TGTGCTAGTGGTTTGGTCCCCCCGGACAGGTATGGCTACACCTTC
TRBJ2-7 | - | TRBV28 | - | CATHPKPSYEQYF | TGTGCCACCCATCCTAAACCCTCCTACGAGCAGTACTTC
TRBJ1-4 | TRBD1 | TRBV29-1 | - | CSAKAYRGMGEKLFF | TGCAGCGCTAAAGCCTACAGGGGGATGGGAGAAAAACTGTTTTTT
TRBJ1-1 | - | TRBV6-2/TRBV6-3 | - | CASSSTFEMEAFF | TGTGCCAGCAGTTCTACCTTCGAAATGGAAGCTTTCTTT
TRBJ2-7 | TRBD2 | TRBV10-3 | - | CAISEQRLAGNEQYF | TGTGCCATCAGTGAGCAGCGACTAGCGGGGAACGAGCAGTACTTC
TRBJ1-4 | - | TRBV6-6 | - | CASSLRLGEKLFF | TGTGCCAGCAGTTTGCGACTCGGGGAAAAACTGTTTTTT
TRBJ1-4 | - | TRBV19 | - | CASSIGSATNEKLFF | TGTGCCAGTAGTATCGGCAGCGCAACTAATGAAAAACTGTTTTTT
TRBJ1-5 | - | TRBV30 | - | CAWSVVWDKNQPQHF | TGTGCCTGGAGTGTCGTTTGGGACAAAAATCAGCCCCAGCATTTT
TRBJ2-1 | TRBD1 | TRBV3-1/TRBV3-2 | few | CASSLRTGQGGNEQFF | TGTGCCAGCAGTTTAAGGACGGGACAGGGAGGCAATGAGCAGTTCTTC
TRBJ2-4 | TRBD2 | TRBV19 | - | CASSPGVAGVRAKNIQYF | TGTGCCAGTAGTCCCGGAGTAGCGGGAGTGAGGGCCAAAAACATTCAGTACTTC
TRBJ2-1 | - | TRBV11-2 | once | CASSLDNGGAYNEQFF | TGTGCCAGCAGCTTAGATAACGGGGGTGCCTACAATGAGCAGTTCTTC
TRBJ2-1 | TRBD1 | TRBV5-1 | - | CASSFGTGNYNEQFF | TGCGCCAGCAGCTTCGGGACAGGCAACTACAATGAGCAGTTCTTC
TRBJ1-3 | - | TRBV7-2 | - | CASSARILGNTIYF | TGTGCCAGCAGCGCCAGGATTCTTGGAAACACCATATATTTT
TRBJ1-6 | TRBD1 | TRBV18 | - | CASSPRTGGSNSPLHF | TGTGCCAGCTCACCTCGGACAGGTGGAAGTAATTCACCCCTCCACTTT
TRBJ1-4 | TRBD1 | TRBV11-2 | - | CASSIGQGEEKLFF | TGTGCCAGCAGCATTGGACAGGGGGAAGAAAAACTGTTTTTT
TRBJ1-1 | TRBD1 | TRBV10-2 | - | CASSESLTGVNTEAFF | TGCGCCAGCAGTGAGTCGTTGACAGGGGTGAACACTGAAGCTTTCTTT
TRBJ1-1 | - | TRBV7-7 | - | CASSPCSGMNTEAFF | TGTGCTAGCAGCCCGTGCAGTGGTATGAACACTGAAGCTTTCTTT
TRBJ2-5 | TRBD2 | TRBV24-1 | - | CATSESGGGSETQYF | TGTGCCACCAGTGAAAGCGGGGGGGGTTCCGAGACCCAGTACTTC